This T cell receptor beta chain was recorded in a study of T-cell memory formation after mild COVID-19. Study-level background: Largely, the TCR clusters proved donor specific. General study findings and limits: The study found contracting CD4+ clones mainly in CM and EM and contracting CD8+ clones in EMRA. Pre-infection memory contained some responding clones, which suggested that cross-reactive memory had joined. A second wave of clones peaked on day 37, and their SARS-CoV-2 specificity went unconfirmed.

Worth noting for this clonotype: Antigen: not known.

CDR1 SEHNR and CDR2 FQNEAQ come from the germline V gene (reference sequence). This CDR3 has 13 amino acids. Trimming removed 3 bases at V and 6 bases at J, with 9 bases between. TCRdb called the 5' RACE reads again in MiXCR, with one record for every CDR3 protein. The data show 140,000 to 150,000 distinct CDR3 sequences, with 5.5% to 7% seen just once and roughly 2.1% held by the top ten. This chain joins TRBV7-9 and TRBJ2-1; D gene ambiguous. The receptor was derived from an adult woman who had mild COVID-19 (a few samples of this study predate the infection). Cell type and time point are not known. Material: PBMCs or a T cell subset sorted from them (not recorded which). This chain's CDR3 is CASSFDVGNEQFF. The CDR3 DNA sequence: TGTGCCAGCAGCTTCGACGTAGGCAATGAGCAGTTCTTC.